A selection of T cell receptor beta chains follows, all from one sample in a study of identical twins. One entry per CDR3 protein results from TCRdb running MiXCR on the 5' RACE reads. Of 300,000 to 400,000 distinct CDR3 sequences in the sample, more than 9% were seen once. The sample also formed part of further work on yellow fever vaccine responses in identical twins.

The sample consisted of CD8+ T cells sorted from blood. All receptors come from a woman aged 18-29 years in good health. The CDR3 runs from the conserved cysteine through the conserved F or W. The D gene is left open where the match is weak. Where a row states a size, it is once, few, many or the class of an expanded clone; other rows omit it.

CDR3 length: 15; D gene: NA; clone size: NA; J gene: TRBJ2-3; V gene: TRBV7-9; CDR3 DNA: TGTGACAGCAGCCCCGTGGGCGTTCTGAGAGATACGCAGTATTTT; CDR3 protein: CDSSPVGVLRDTQYF
CDR3 length: 18; D gene: TRBD2; clone size: few; J gene: TRBJ2-1; V gene: TRBV15; CDR3 DNA: TGTGCCACCAGCAGAGATCTAGGGGTAGCGGGAGACTACAATGAGCAGTTCTTC; CDR3 protein: CATSRDLGVAGDYNEQFF
CDR3 length: 19; D gene: TRBD2; clone size: few; J gene: TRBJ2-1; V gene: TRBV20-1; CDR3 DNA: TGCAGTGCTAGAGGCGAGGGACTAGCGGGGGCCTTCTCCTACAATGAGCAGTTCTTC; CDR3 protein: CSARGEGLAGAFSYNEQFF
CDR3 length: 15; D gene: TRBD1; clone size: few; J gene: TRBJ1-1; V gene: TRBV9; CDR3 DNA: TGTGCCAGCAGCGACCGACAGGGGATGAACACTGAAGCTTTCTTT; CDR3 protein: CASSDRQGMNTEAFF
CDR3 length: 14; D gene: TRBD2; clone size: NA; J gene: TRBJ2-3; V gene: TRBV20-1; CDR3 DNA: TGCAGTGCTAATGGCGGGAGAGTTGCAGATACGCAGTATTTT; CDR3 protein: CSANGGRVADTQYF
CDR3 length: 13; D gene: NA; clone size: few; J gene: TRBJ1-5; V gene: TRBV27; CDR3 DNA: TGTGCCAGCGCTAGGGGTAGCAATCAGCCCCAGCATTTT; CDR3 protein: CASARGSNQPQHF
CDR3 length: 13; D gene: TRBD1; clone size: many; J gene: TRBJ2-7; V gene: TRBV6-1; CDR3 DNA: TGTGCCAGCTCCGGGACAGAGGTCGACGAGCAGTACTTC; CDR3 protein: CASSGTEVDEQYF
CDR3 length: 15; D gene: NA; clone size: few; J gene: TRBJ1-1; V gene: TRBV7-9; CDR3 DNA: TGTGCCAGCAGCTTAGCGCGGGGCATGAACACTGAAGCTTTCTTT; CDR3 protein: CASSLARGMNTEAFF
CDR3 length: 15; D gene: NA; clone size: few; J gene: TRBJ2-3; V gene: TRBV7-9; CDR3 DNA: TGTGCCAGCAGCTTTATTCTCAAGGCAACAGATACGCAGTATTTT; CDR3 protein: CASSFILKATDTQYF
CDR3 length: 14; D gene: TRBD1; clone size: many; J gene: TRBJ2-3; V gene: TRBV12-3/TRBV12-4; CDR3 DNA: TGTGCCACCGCGACAGGGGTTTACACAGATACGCAGTATTTT; CDR3 protein: CATATGVYTDTQYF
CDR3 length: 16; D gene: TRBD2; clone size: NA; J gene: TRBJ2-7; V gene: TRBV2; CDR3 DNA: TGTGCCAGCAGCGCGTTGGCGGGAGTCTCACAATACGAGCAGTACTTC; CDR3 protein: CASSALAGVSQYEQYF
CDR3 length: 15; D gene: TRBD1; clone size: NA; J gene: TRBJ2-2; V gene: TRBV24-1; CDR3 DNA: TGTGCCACGCGTGAAACAGGGGTAAACACCGGGGAGCTGTTTTTT; CDR3 protein: CATRETGVNTGELFF
CDR3 length: 14; D gene: TRBD1; clone size: NA; J gene: TRBJ1-2; V gene: TRBV9; CDR3 DNA: TGTGCCAGCAGCGTAGAAACAGGGGCCTCTGGCTACACCTTC; CDR3 protein: CASSVETGASGYTF
CDR3 length: 14; D gene: NA; clone size: NA; J gene: TRBJ1-2; V gene: TRBV19; CDR3 DNA: TGTGCCAGTAGTATATCCCACGGGGGAGGTCCGTCCACCTTC; CDR3 protein: CASSISHGGGPSTF
CDR3 length: 13; D gene: TRBD1; clone size: NA; J gene: TRBJ1-6; V gene: TRBV27; CDR3 DNA: TGTGCCACCTCGGACAGGGGGCTTTCACCCCTCCACTTT; CDR3 protein: CATSDRGLSPLHF
CDR3 length: 13; D gene: NA; clone size: many; J gene: TRBJ2-3; V gene: TRBV7-6; CDR3 DNA: TGTGCCAGCAGCTTAGAGACCACAGATACGCAGTATTTT; CDR3 protein: CASSLETTDTQYF
CDR3 length: 16; D gene: TRBD1; clone size: few; J gene: TRBJ2-3; V gene: TRBV6-1; CDR3 DNA: TGTGCCAGCAGGTCACAGGGGGCGGGATTAGGAGATACGCAGTATTTT; CDR3 protein: CASRSQGAGLGDTQYF
CDR3 length: 15; D gene: TRBD1; clone size: few; J gene: TRBJ1-3; V gene: TRBV11-2; CDR3 DNA: TGTGCCAGCAGCGAAACAGGGGACTCTGGAAACACCATATATTTT; CDR3 protein: CASSETGDSGNTIYF
CDR3 length: 15; D gene: TRBD2; clone size: few; J gene: TRBJ2-1; V gene: TRBV2; CDR3 DNA: TGTGCCAGCACACACGGACTAGCGGGAGTTGGTGAGCAGTTCTTC; CDR3 protein: CASTHGLAGVGEQFF
CDR3 length: 15; D gene: TRBD2; clone size: many; J gene: TRBJ2-1; V gene: TRBV7-8; CDR3 DNA: TGTGCCAGCAGCCCGGGGACTAGCGTTTACAATGAGCAGTTCTTC; CDR3 protein: CASSPGTSVYNEQFF
CDR3 length: 16; D gene: TRBD1; clone size: NA; J gene: TRBJ2-4; V gene: TRBV4-1; CDR3 DNA: TGCGCCAGCAGCCAAGATTTATATGGGACAGTAAACATTCAGTACTTC; CDR3 protein: CASSQDLYGTVNIQYF
CDR3 length: 17; D gene: NA; clone size: few; J gene: TRBJ1-3; V gene: TRBV12-3/TRBV12-4; CDR3 DNA: TGTGCCAGCATCAAGTCGCGGCTACTCGACTCTGGAAACACCATATATTTT; CDR3 protein: CASIKSRLLDSGNTIYF
CDR3 length: 18; D gene: TRBD2; clone size: few; J gene: TRBJ2-2; V gene: TRBV20-1; CDR3 DNA: TGCAGTGCTAGAAGCTATGGACTAGCGGGCACGAACACCGGGGAGCTGTTTTTT; CDR3 protein: CSARSYGLAGTNTGELFF
CDR3 length: 17; D gene: NA; clone size: NA; J gene: TRBJ1-1; V gene: TRBV7-9; CDR3 DNA: TGTGCCAGCAGCTTATTAAGTGGGGTCCGGGGTGTCACTGAAGCTTTCTTT; CDR3 protein: CASSLLSGVRGVTEAFF
CDR3 length: 12; D gene: NA; clone size: few; J gene: TRBJ2-7; V gene: TRBV29-1; CDR3 DNA: TGCAGCGTTGATGTCGGGTCCTACGAGCAGTACTTC; CDR3 protein: CSVDVGSYEQYF
CDR3 length: 14; D gene: NA; clone size: few; J gene: TRBJ2-3; V gene: TRBV7-8; CDR3 DNA: TGTGCCAGCAGCTTCAGGTCTCTCACAGATACGCAGTATTTT; CDR3 protein: CASSFRSLTDTQYF
CDR3 length: 16; D gene: TRBD2; clone size: many; J gene: TRBJ2-1; V gene: TRBV7-9; CDR3 DNA: TGTGCCAGCAGCTTAGCCGCGGGGGGGCCCTACAATGAGCAGTTCTTC; CDR3 protein: CASSLAAGGPYNEQFF
CDR3 length: 18; D gene: TRBD2; clone size: NA; J gene: TRBJ2-7; V gene: TRBV12-3/TRBV12-4; CDR3 DNA: TGTGCCAGCAGCCCAGGATGGATAGCGGGAGTAGAGTCCTACGAGCAGTACTTC; CDR3 protein: CASSPGWIAGVESYEQYF